Detailed here is one T cell receptor (beta chain). Sequenced by immunoSEQ multiplex PCR; TCRdb stores in-frame clones only, minus some. The sample has roughly 89,000 clones, 85% to 95% seen once; the top ten hold roughly 4.5%. The CDR3 contains 16 residues. Trimming at V came to 5 bases and at J to 7 bases, leaving 12 bases not matched to a gene. The V gene's germline CDR1 is LGHNT and CDR2 FRNRAP. This sample is part of a study of T cell changes during pregnancy in multiple sclerosis. The sequence derives from a female donor with multiple sclerosis, enrolled in a pregnancy study. The specimen comprised peripheral blood, sampled in the first trimester of pregnancy. V gene TRBV12-5 combines with J gene TRBJ1-5; TRBD1 agrees at 9 bases. CDR3 amino acids: CASGPAGTGMGQPQHF. CDR3 in DNA: TGTGCTAGTGGTCCAGCCGGGACAGGGATGGGACAGCCCCAGCATTTT.